This TCR beta chain was captured in a study of identical twins. The authors used template switching to add a universal primer site and gave cDNA unique molecular identifiers. MiXCR was run by TCRdb on the 5' RACE reads, yielding one entry per CDR3 protein. The repertoire consists of approximately 470,000 distinct CDR3 sequences, with 14% occurring once and the leading ten covering around 0.52%. This clonotype has ten or more counts. CDR3 size: 13 residues. Trimming removed 5 bases from V and 3 bases from J; junction bases left unmatched: 4. CDR1 and CDR2 (germline): SEHNR, FQNEAQ (reference sequence). Each donor (without exception) was a healthy Caucasian. The same data also contributed to another study, on yellow fever vaccine responses in identical twins. From that study: Reportedly, the T cell response mounted by twins to vaccine seemed partly convergent, partly personalized.

The material sequenced was CD4+ T cells sorted from blood. This clonotype originated in a woman under 30 in good health. The chain couples TRBV7-9 to TRBJ2-7; 7 nucleotides match TRBD1. As DNA, the CDR3 is TGTGCCAGCAGCAACGACAGGGACTACGAGCAGTACTTC. Its translation: CASSNDRDYEQYF. The variable domain in full, completed from reference TRBV7-9 and TRBJ2-7, reads DTGVSQNPRHKITKRGQNVTFRCDPISEHNRLYWYRQTLGQGPEFLTYFQNEAQLEKSRLLSDRFSAERPKGSFSTLEIQRTEQGDSAMYLCASSNDRDYEQYFGPGTRLTVT.